The clone carrying this T cell receptor beta chain appeared many times. What it binds is unknown. This sample is part of a study of identical twins. Overall study findings and caveats: Conclusions were based on cross-sectional statistical analysis, without following the same donors.

Germline V gene sequence: CDR1 SGHTA, CDR2 FQGNSA. V lost 1 base and J 4 bases, leaving 11 bases between the germline ends. CDR3 size: 14 residues. TCRdb itself ran the 5' RACE reads through MiXCR, one entry per CDR3 protein. Among 650,000 to 800,000 distinct CDR3 sequences, about 9.4% were seen once, and the ten largest hold roughly 0.9%. Separately, the same data were catalogued under a study of yellow fever vaccine responses in identical twins.

The chain couples TRBV7-2 to TRBJ2-7; D perhaps matches TRBD1 (5 bases). The clonotype was recovered from a woman younger than 35 in good health. What was sequenced was PBMCs. For the CDR3, the DNA is TGTGCCAGCAGCTTAGGACAGAACCCATACGAGCAGTACTTC. This encodes CASSLGQNPYEQYF. Supplemented by reference TRBV7-2 and TRBJ2-7, the full variable domain reads GAGVSQSPSNKVTEKGKDVELRCDPISGHTALYWYRQSLGQGLEFLIYFQGNSAPDKSGLPSDRFSAERTGGSVSTLTIQRTQQEDSAVYLCASSLGQNPYEQYFGPGTRLTVT.